The sequence of this TCR beta chain was determined in a study of blood T cell repertoires in COVID-19. Study details: Sources were T cells, B-cell-depleted T cells, or PBMCs; the material itself was cDNA or gDNA.

Profiled with immunoSEQ multiplex PCR; TCRdb holds only in-frame clones, not every one. The sample has around 300,000 clones, around 90% seen once; the top ten hold approximately 0.85%. V was cut by 2 bases and J by 2 bases, with 9 bases left in between. The germline CDR1 and CDR2 sequences are GTSNPN and SVGIG (reference sequence). The CDR3 is made up of 13 amino acids. This clone was seen a few times. This TCR came from a woman in her thirties or forties who had recovered from COVID-19. The sample taken for sequencing was peripheral blood. This chain joins TRBV30 and TRBJ1-1; no firm D call. CDR3 loop: CAWSLDVNTEAFF. CDR3 DNA sequence: TGTGCCTGGAGTCTAGACGTAAACACTGAAGCTTTCTTT.